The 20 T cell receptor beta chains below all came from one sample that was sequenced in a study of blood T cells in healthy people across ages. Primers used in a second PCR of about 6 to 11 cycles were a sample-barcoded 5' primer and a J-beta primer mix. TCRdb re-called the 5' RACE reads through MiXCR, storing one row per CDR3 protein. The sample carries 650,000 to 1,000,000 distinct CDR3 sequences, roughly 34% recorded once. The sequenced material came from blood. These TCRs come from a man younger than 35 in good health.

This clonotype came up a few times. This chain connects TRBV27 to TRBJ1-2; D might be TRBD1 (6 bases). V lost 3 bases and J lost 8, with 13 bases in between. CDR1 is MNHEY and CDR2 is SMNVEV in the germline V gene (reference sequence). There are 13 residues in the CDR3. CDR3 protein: CASSFPGHRGYTF. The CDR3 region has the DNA TGTGCCAGCAGTTTTCCGGGACATCGAGGCTACACCTTC.

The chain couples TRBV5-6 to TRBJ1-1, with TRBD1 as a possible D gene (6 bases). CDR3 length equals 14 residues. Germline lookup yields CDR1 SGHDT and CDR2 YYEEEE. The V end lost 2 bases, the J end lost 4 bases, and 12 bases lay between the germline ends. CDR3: CASSFVRGTTEAFF. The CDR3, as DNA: TGTGCCAGCAGCTTCGTGAGGGGGACCACTGAAGCTTTCTTT.

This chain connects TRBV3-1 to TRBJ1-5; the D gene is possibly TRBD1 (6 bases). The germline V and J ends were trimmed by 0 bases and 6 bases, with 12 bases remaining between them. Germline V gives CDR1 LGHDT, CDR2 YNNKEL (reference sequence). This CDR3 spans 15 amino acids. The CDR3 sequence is CASSQDSGGVQPQHF. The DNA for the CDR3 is TGTGCCAGCAGCCAAGATTCCGGGGGCGTTCAGCCCCAGCATTTT. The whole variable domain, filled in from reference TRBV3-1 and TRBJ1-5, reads DTAVSQTPKYLVTQMGNDKSIKCEQNLGHDTMYWYKQDSKKFLKIMFSYNNKELIINETVPNRFSPKSPDKAHLNLHINSLELGDSAVYFCASSQDSGGVQPQHFGDGTRLSIL.

The CDR3, as DNA: TGTGCCAGCTCCAGCGGCGGGGGCCAAAACATTCAGTTCTTC. As protein: CASSSGGGQNIQFF. This chain links TRBV6-1 with TRBJ2-1, with a weak D call TRBD2 (7 bases). The ends were cut back, 8 bases at V and 13 bases at J, with 24 bases in the middle. Germline CDR1 reads MNHNS; CDR2 reads SASEGT. The CDR3 contains 14 residues.

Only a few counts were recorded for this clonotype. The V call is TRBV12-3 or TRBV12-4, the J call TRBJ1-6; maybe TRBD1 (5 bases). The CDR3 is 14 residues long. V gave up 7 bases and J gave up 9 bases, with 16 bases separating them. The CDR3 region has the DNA TGTGCCAGCACCTTTGGGGCCTCGGGTTCACCCCTCCACTTT. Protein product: CASTFGASGSPLHF.

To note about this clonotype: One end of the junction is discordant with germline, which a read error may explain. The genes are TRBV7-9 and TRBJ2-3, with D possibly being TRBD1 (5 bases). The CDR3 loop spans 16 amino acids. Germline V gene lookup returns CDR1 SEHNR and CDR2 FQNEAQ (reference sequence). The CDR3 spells CASSSHSTEITNTQYF. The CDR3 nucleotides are TGTGCCAGCAGCTCCCACTCGACAGAGATCACAAATACGCAGTATTTT.

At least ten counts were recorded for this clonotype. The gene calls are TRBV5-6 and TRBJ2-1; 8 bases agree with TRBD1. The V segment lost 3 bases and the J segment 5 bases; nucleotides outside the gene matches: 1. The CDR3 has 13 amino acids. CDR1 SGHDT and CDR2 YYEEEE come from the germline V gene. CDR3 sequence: CASSSDRDNEQFF. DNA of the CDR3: TGTGCCAGCAGCTCGGACAGGGACAATGAGCAGTTCTTC.

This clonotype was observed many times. CDR3 DNA sequence: TGCAGCGTTGAAGAAGGTGGGAGAGCTTGGCCCATTCAGTACTTC. Its translation is CSVEEGGRAWPIQYF. The V call is TRBV29-1, the J call TRBJ2-4, with D possibly matching TRBD2 (5 bases). The length of the CDR3 is 15 residues. Trimming took off 0 bases at V and 9 bases at J, with 18 bases between the two ends. Per the germline V gene, CDR1 is SQVTM and CDR2 is ANQGSEA.

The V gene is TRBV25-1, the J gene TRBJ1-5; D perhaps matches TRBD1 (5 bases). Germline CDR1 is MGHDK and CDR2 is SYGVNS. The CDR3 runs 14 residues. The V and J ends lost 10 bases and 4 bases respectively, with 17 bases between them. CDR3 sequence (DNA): TGTGCCACGGCGACCCAGGGATCTAATCAGCCCCAGCATTTT. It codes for CATATQGSNQPQHF.

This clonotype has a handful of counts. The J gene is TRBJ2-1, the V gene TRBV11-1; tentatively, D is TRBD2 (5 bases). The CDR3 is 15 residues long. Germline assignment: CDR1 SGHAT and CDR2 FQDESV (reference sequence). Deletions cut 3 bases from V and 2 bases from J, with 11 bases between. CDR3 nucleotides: TGTGCCAGCAGCTTTTCGGGGAAAACCTACAATGAGCAGTTCTTC. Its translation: CASSFSGKTYNEQFF.

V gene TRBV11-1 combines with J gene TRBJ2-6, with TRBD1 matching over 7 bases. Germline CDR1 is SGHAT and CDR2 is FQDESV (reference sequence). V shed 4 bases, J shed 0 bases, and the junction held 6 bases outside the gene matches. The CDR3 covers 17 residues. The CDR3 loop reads CASSSGQLTSGANVLTF. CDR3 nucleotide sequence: TGTGCCAGCAGCTCGGGACAGCTCACCTCTGGGGCCAACGTCCTGACTTTC.

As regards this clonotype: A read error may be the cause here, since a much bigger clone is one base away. In nucleotides, the CDR3 is TGTGCCGGCAGCTCGCGGGGGGGTACTCCCTACAATGAGCAGTTCTTC. Protein product: CAGSSRGGTPYNEQFF. V usage is TRBV7-2 and J usage is TRBJ2-1; 9 bases line up with TRBD2. CDR3 length equals 16 residues. Looked up from germline, CDR1 is SGHTA and CDR2 is FQGNSA.

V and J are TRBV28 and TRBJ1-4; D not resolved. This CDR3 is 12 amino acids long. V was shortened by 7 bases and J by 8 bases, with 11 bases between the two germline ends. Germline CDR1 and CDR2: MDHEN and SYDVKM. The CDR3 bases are TGTGCCAGCAACCTAATAGGCGAAAAACTGTTTTTT. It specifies CASNLIGEKLFF.

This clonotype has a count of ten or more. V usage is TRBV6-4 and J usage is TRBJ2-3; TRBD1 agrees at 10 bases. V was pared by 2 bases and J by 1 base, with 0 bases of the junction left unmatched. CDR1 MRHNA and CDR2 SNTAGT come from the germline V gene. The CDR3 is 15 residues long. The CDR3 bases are TGTGCCAGCAGTGACGGACAGGGGGGCACAGATACGCAGTATTTT. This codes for CASSDGQGGTDTQYF.

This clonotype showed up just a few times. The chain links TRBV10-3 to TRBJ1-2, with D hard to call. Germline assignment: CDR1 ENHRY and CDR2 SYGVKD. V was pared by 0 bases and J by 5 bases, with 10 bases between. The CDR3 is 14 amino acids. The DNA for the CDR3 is TGTGCCATCAGTGAGTCGAGCACAAGTTATGGCTACACCTTC. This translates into CAISESSTSYGYTF.

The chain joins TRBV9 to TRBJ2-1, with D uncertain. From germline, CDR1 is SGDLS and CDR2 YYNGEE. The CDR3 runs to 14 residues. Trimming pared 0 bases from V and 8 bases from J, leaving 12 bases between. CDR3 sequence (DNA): TGTGCCAGCAGCGTAGTTGGTAGTGGCGATGAGCAGTTCTTC. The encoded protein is CASSVVGSGDEQFF.

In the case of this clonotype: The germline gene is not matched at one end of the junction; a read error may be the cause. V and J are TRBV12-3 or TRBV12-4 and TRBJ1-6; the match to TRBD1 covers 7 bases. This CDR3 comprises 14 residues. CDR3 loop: CASSKTGLGSPPHF. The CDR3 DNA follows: TGTGCCAGCAGCAAGACAGGGCTCGGATCACCCCCCCACTTT.

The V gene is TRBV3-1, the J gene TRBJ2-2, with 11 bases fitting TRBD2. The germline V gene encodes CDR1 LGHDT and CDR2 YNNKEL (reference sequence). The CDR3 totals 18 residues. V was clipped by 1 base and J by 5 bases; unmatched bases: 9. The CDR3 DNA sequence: TGTGCCAGCAGCCAAGCACTAGCGGGAGTATTTGGAACCGGGGAGCTGTTTTTT. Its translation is CASSQALAGVFGTGELFF.

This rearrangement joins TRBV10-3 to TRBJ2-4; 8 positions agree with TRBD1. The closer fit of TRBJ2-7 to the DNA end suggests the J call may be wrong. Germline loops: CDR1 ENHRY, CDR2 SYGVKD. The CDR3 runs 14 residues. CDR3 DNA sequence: TGTGCCATCAGGGGGACAGGAATTTTGTACGAGCAGTACTTC. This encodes CAIRGTGILYEQYF.

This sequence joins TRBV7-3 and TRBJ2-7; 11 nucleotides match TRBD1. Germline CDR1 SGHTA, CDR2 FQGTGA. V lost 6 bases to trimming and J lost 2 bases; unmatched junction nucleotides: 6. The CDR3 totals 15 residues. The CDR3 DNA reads TGTGCCAGCAGGAGATCGGGACAGGGGGCCTACGAGCAGTACTTC. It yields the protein CASRRSGQGAYEQYF.